The T cell receptor beta chain under discussion was sequenced for a study of control samples from healthy donors and cancer patients. Method: immunoSEQ multiplex PCR; TCRdb's copy keeps in-frame clones and lacks some. Altogether some 37,000 clones are present, 92% being singletons, with the ten largest covering more than 3%. CDR3 length: 16 residues. The V gene's germline CDR1 is SNHLY and CDR2 FYNNEI. Losses at the gene ends were 4 bases for V and 4 bases for J; bases not matched to a gene: 11. The V call is TRBV2, the J call TRBJ2-3; 7 nucleotides agree with TRBD2. The sequencing input was blood. This clonotype was sampled from a woman aged 45-65 years in good health. CDR3 coding DNA: TGTGCCAGCAGTGGGGGGGGTATCGCTAGGGCAGATACGCAGTATTTT. Translated: CASSGGGIARADTQYF.